Below, one TCR beta chain is given with its context. Its antigen is unidentified. The CDR3 totals 16 residues. The germline V gene encodes CDR1 SGHVS and CDR2 FQNEAQ. V shed 0 bases, J shed 5 bases, and the junction held 9 bases outside the gene matches. Via MiXCR, TCRdb re-called the reads, giving one row per CDR3 protein. Of about 63,000 distinct CDR3 sequences listed, 20% are singletons. This entry belongs to a study of T cell repertoires in cytomegalovirus infection. Notes on the study in general: Cumulated frequencies of public TCR beta families served to identify carriers of CMV plus the relevant HLA. CMV-specific TCR beta clonotypes restricted by HLA-C dominated the ex vivo response.

Sequenced here: CD8+ T cells from cultured PBMCs, sampled from culture after CMV antigen stimulation. The gene calls are TRBV7-8 and TRBJ2-5, with 7 bases identical to TRBD1. The origin of this receptor is a human donor in good health (CMV status not recorded). Some clones in this sample may be carry-over from other donors' samples. CDR3 loop: CASSLADRDGVETQYF. CDR3 in DNA: TGTGCCAGCAGCTTAGCCGACAGGGATGGAGTGGAGACCCAGTACTTC. Drawing the rest from reference TRBV7-8 and TRBJ2-5, the complete variable domain is GAGVSQSPRYKVAKRGQDVALRCDPISGHVSLFWYQQALGQGPEFLTYFQNEAQLDKSGLPSDRFFAERPEGSVSTLKIQRTQQEDSAVYLCASSLADRDGVETQYFGPGTRLLVL.